Described below is a single T cell receptor (beta chain) sequence and its context. Antigen specificity is unknown. Germline V gene lookup returns CDR1 SGHTA and CDR2 FQGTGA. Trimming took 5 bases from V and 6 from J; bases not matched to a gene: 22. This CDR3 is built from 19 residues. The PCR made use of 60 Vbeta and 13 Jbeta primers. Here immunoSEQ multiplex PCR was the method, and the copy in TCRdb shows in-frame clones only, minus some. The sample lists about 85,000 clones, around two thirds occurring once. These data belong to a study of cytomegalovirus exposure and HLA in healthy donors. Overall study findings and caveats: Earlier findings revealed that most TCR beta V segments proved productive either about 87% or about 30% of the time.

This receptor was identified in a man aged 25-40 years in good health and CMV-seronegative. Sequencing input: PBMCs. The V gene is TRBV7-3, the J gene TRBJ2-1, with 7 nucleotides matching TRBD2. CDR3 bases: TGTGCCAGCAGCCCAACTTCCGTCGTTCGGCGGGAGCTCTCCAATGAGCAGTTCTTC. As protein: CASSPTSVVRRELSNEQFF.